The 14 T cell receptor beta chains below come from one sample, sequenced in a study of T cells in Graves' hyperthyroidism and ophthalmopathy. The TCR beta CDR3 regions underwent amplification using RNA transcripts as the source. The TCR CDR3 was amplified in a first-round RT-PCR using the HTBI primer set. Each CDR3 protein is one row after TCRdb ran MiXCR on the multiplex PCR reads. The sample holds fewer than 650,000 distinct CDR3 sequences, 14% seen once. The sample taken for sequencing was blood. These receptors were collected from a woman younger than 45 with Graves' hyperthyroidism that later progressed to Graves' ophthalmopathy.

There are a few counts of this clonotype. This rearrangement joins TRBV13 to TRBJ2-7, with D maybe TRBD2 (5 bases). Trimming removed 6 bases at V and 0 bases at J, with 9 bases between. This CDR3 has 13 residues. From germline, CDR1 is PRHDT and CDR2 FYEKMQ (reference sequence). CDR3 DNA sequence: TGTGCCAGCAGGCGGGCGTCCTCCTACGAGCAGTACTTC. Translation gives CASRRASSYEQYF.

This clonotype was recorded at least ten times. The chain uses TRBV12-3 or TRBV12-4 and TRBJ1-1; D is unclear. V was cut by 2 bases and J by 2 bases, with 12 bases left in between. This CDR3 spans 15 amino acids. The CDR3 DNA is TGTGCCAGCAGTTTATTGGCTGGTGGTAACACTGAAGCTTTCTTT. Its protein is CASSLLAGGNTEAFF.

The gene calls are TRBV5-1 and TRBJ2-1, with 9 bases lining up with TRBD1. Trimming at V came to 5 bases and at J to 4 bases, leaving 7 bases not matched to a gene. In germline, CDR1 is SGHRS, CDR2 YFSETQ. The CDR3 runs 15 residues. This chain's CDR3 is CASRDRGSFYNEQFF. DNA for the CDR3: TGCGCCAGCAGGGACAGGGGTTCTTTTTACAATGAGCAGTTCTTC.

This clonotype was found many times. The chain couples TRBV3-1 to TRBJ2-3; unclear D gene. CDR1 LGHDT and CDR2 YNNKEL come from the germline V gene (reference sequence). The length of the CDR3 is 15 residues. V lost 0 bases, J lost 3 bases, and 10 bases lay in between. This CDR3 is CASSQDNDHTDTQYF. The CDR3 region has the DNA TGTGCCAGCAGCCAAGATAACGATCATACAGATACGCAGTATTTT.

V gene TRBV30 combines with J gene TRBJ2-3; D is perhaps TRBD1 (5 bases). The germline V gene has CDR1 GTSNPN and CDR2 SVGIG (reference sequence). Trimming took off 4 bases at V and 9 bases at J, with 11 bases between the two ends. CDR3 length equals 11 residues. The CDR3 loop reads CAWTKGVTQYF. The CDR3 nucleotides are TGTGCCTGGACCAAAGGGGTAACGCAGTATTTT.

This clonotype showed up many times. The chain is built from TRBV30 and TRBJ2-4, with 8 positions matching TRBD2. Per the germline V gene, CDR1 is GTSNPN and CDR2 is SVGIG (reference sequence). Trimming cost V 1 base and J 7 bases; bases outside gene matches: 6. The CDR3 is made up of 14 amino acids. As DNA, the CDR3 is TGTGCCTGGAGTGATAGCGGGACACGGAACATTCAGTACTTC. Protein: CAWSDSGTRNIQYF.

At least ten counts were recorded for this clonotype. The V and J genes are TRBV9 and TRBJ2-2; TRBD2 is a possible D gene (6 bases). Germline V gene lookup returns CDR1 SGDLS and CDR2 YYNGEE. The CDR3 sequence is 14 residues long. The germline V and J ends were trimmed by 5 bases and 3 bases, with 11 bases remaining between them. This CDR3 reads CASSARRDTGELFF. The CDR3 DNA is TGTGCCAGCAGTGCGAGGAGGGACACCGGGGAGCTGTTTTTT.

This clonotype was observed a few times. The CDR3 DNA reads TGTGCCAGCAGCGTGAGCGGGGGCGGGATGAACACTGAAGCTTTCTTT. Protein sequence: CASSVSGGGMNTEAFF. The rearrangement uses TRBV9 and TRBJ1-1; maybe TRBD1 (6 bases). Germline assignment: CDR1 SGDLS and CDR2 YYNGEE. Deletions cut 2 bases from V and 0 bases from J, with 14 bases between. The CDR3 spans 16 residues.

The chain is built from TRBV24-1 and TRBJ2-7; possibly TRBD2 for D (6 bases). Germline CDR1 is KGHDR and CDR2 is SFDVKD. Trimming stripped 4 bases from V and 4 bases from J, with 10 bases between. The CDR3 covers 13 residues. The CDR3 spells CATSEREKYEQYF. CDR3 nucleotides: TGTGCCACCAGTGAACGGGAGAAGTACGAGCAGTACTTC.

The chain joins TRBV20-1 to TRBJ2-7, with 10 bases fitting TRBD2. Germline V gene lookup returns CDR1 DFQATT and CDR2 SNEGSKA (reference sequence). The ends lost 0 bases at V and 2 bases at J; junction bases unmatched: 10. The CDR3 extends over 17 amino acids. CDR3 sequence reads: CSARDPSGTSDPYEQYF. Written as DNA, the CDR3 is TGCAGTGCTAGAGACCCGTCCGGGACTAGCGACCCCTACGAGCAGTACTTC.

The rearrangement joins TRBV5-6 to TRBJ2-2; 9 nucleotides line up with TRBD2. The CDR3 covers 16 residues. V trimming: 4 bases; J trimming: 3 bases; junction bases outside the gene matches: 7. Germline CDR1 is SGHDT and CDR2 is YYEEEE. The CDR3 region is CASSAPSGTYTGELFF. CDR3 nucleotides: TGTGCCAGCAGCGCCCCTAGCGGGACGTACACCGGGGAGCTGTTTTTT. The full variable domain, its missing parts supplied by reference TRBV5-6 and TRBJ2-2, is DAGVTQSPTHLIKTRGQQVTLRCSPKSGHDTVSWYQQALGQGPQFIFQYYEEEERQRGNFPDRFSGHQFPNYSSELNVNALLLGDSALYLCASSAPSGTYTGELFFGEGSRLTVL.

This clonotype was counted only a few times. Since a much larger clone is just one base distant, this may be a read error. J is TRBJ2-5 and V is TRBV7-9; D may be TRBD2 (5 bases). The germline gives CDR1 SEHNR, CDR2 FQNEAQ (reference sequence). CDR3 length: 14 amino acids. CDR3 residues: CAGSLATGQETQYF. The CDR3 coding sequence is TGTGCCGGCAGCTTAGCGACTGGACAAGAGACCCAGTACTTC.

At least ten counts were recorded for this clonotype. This chain uses TRBV12-3 or TRBV12-4 with TRBJ2-7; TRBD2 aligns across 8 bases. CDR3 size: 14 residues. J was trimmed by 2 bases and V by 6 bases; bases with no gene match: 6. The CDR3 DNA sequence: TGTGCCAGCAGGGACACTAGCGGCACCTACGAGCAGTACTTC. Its translation is CASRDTSGTYEQYF.

This clonotype was seen ten or more times. The genes are TRBV6-1 and TRBJ1-2; weak D call: TRBD1 (5 bases). CDR1 MNHNS and CDR2 SASEGT come from the germline V gene. V was shortened by 5 bases and J by 4 bases, with 23 bases between the two germline ends. The CDR3 is 17 residues long. The CDR3 DNA reads TGTGCCAGCAGTTCCCGGGACTTGGCTCACCATCCCTATGGCTACACCTTC. It encodes CASSSRDLAHHPYGYTF.